One TCR beta chain is described in this entry. Its antigen is as yet unknown. These data are taken from a study of blood T cells in healthy people across ages. A second PCR, run for about 7 to 11 cycles, used a sample-barcoded 5' primer plus a J-beta primer mix. Every individual sample yielded 2.5 million or more paired-end reads (each containing CDR3). TCRdb reanalysed the 5' RACE reads using MiXCR and keeps one entry per CDR3 protein. The sample yields roughly 1,800,000 distinct CDR3 sequences, around half seen once. CDR1 and CDR2 from the germline V gene are MDHEN and SYDVKM. V was clipped by 4 bases and J by 11 bases, with 17 bases between them. This CDR3 region has 13 residues. Overall study results and limits: A strong correlation was found between TCR beta diversity and the percentage of naive T cells.

The V gene is TRBV28, the J gene TRBJ2-5; D is perhaps TRBD1 or TRBD2 (5 bases each). Sequenced: blood. The source of this sequence is a woman in her thirties or forties in good health. CDR3 sequence (DNA): TGTGCCAGCAGTTCGGGACGGTCCTGGGGGCAGTACTTC. This gives the protein CASSSGRSWGQYF.